The 16 T cell receptor beta chains below all came from one sample that was sequenced in a study of shared clonotypes between healthy human individuals. Selected positively for CCR7 and CD45RO-negative, naive CD8 cells excluded terminally differentiated effector memory CD45RA+ cells. Data came from immunoSEQ multiplex PCR; TCRdb stores just in-frame clones and leaves some out. Of 700,000 to 950,000 clones listed, about 97% are singletons. Sequencing was done on a sample of naive CD8+ T cells sorted from blood. These receptor sequences come from a young man in good health.

The V call is TRBV4-3, the J call TRBJ2-2, with 7 positions matching TRBD1. V lost 3 bases and J lost 3; bases outside the gene matches: 1. Germline assignment: CDR1 LGHNA and CDR2 YSLEER. This CDR3 has 14 residues. The DNA for the CDR3 is TGCGCCAGCAGCCAGGGACAGCACACCGGGGAGCTGTTTTTT. It encodes CASSQGQHTGELFF.

The genes are TRBV19 and TRBJ2-7; TRBD2 agrees at 8 bases. The trim removed 4 bases at V and 2 bases at J, leaving 7 bases unmatched. Germline V gene data show CDR1 as LNHDA and CDR2 as SQIVND (reference sequence). This CDR3 is 15 amino acids long. The CDR3 is CASSTLTSGPYEQYF. The CDR3 DNA is TGTGCCAGTAGTACCCTCACTAGCGGACCCTACGAGCAGTACTTC.

DNA of the CDR3: TGTGCCAGCAGCACCGGGACAGGGATCTATGGCTACACCTTC. Translating gives CASSTGTGIYGYTF. V gene TRBV11-2 combines with J gene TRBJ1-2; TRBD1 matches 9 bases. The CDR3 extends over 14 amino acids. Trimming at V came to 5 bases and at J to 4 bases, leaving 5 bases not matched to a gene. In germline, CDR1 is SGHAT, CDR2 FQNNGV. Variable domain in full (rest from reference TRBV11-2 and TRBJ1-2): EAGVAQSPRYKIIEKRQSVAFWCNPISGHATLYWYQQILGQGPKLLIQFQNNGVVDDSQLPKDRFSAERLKGVDSTLKIQPAKLEDSAVYLCASSTGTGIYGYTFGSGTRLTVV.

The V gene is TRBV14, the J gene TRBJ2-2; 7 positions match TRBD2. J lost 7 bases, V lost 0 bases, and 8 bases had no gene match. The CDR3 covers 16 residues. Germline V gives CDR1 SGHDN, CDR2 FVKESK. The CDR3: CASSQDRLAEYGELFF. CDR3 DNA: TGTGCCAGCAGCCAAGATAGGCTAGCGGAATACGGGGAGCTGTTTTTT.

The rearrangement joins TRBV27 to TRBJ1-2; TRBD1 aligns across 9 bases. Germline CDR1 and CDR2: MNHEY and SMNVEV (reference sequence). The CDR3 consists of 15 residues. V lost 5 bases to trimming and J lost 4 bases; unmatched junction nucleotides: 8. The CDR3 protein is CASSPPGQGFYGYTF. The CDR3 region has the DNA TGTGCCAGCAGTCCGCCGGGACAGGGTTTCTATGGCTACACCTTC.

The chain recombines TRBV7-9 with TRBJ2-7; TRBD1 matches at 8 bases. Germline V gene sequence: CDR1 SEHNR, CDR2 FQNEAQ (reference sequence). V gave up 5 bases and J gave up 3 bases; unmatched junction bases: 12. The CDR3 totals 16 residues. CDR3 DNA sequence: TGTGCCAGCAGCCGATCGAGGACAGGGAATATCTACGAGCAGTACTTC. Protein sequence: CASSRSRTGNIYEQYF.

This clone has only one observation. This chain connects TRBV6-1 to TRBJ1-5; D is ambiguous. Germline assignment: CDR1 MNHNS and CDR2 SASEGT. V gave up 4 bases and J gave up 0 bases, with 7 bases separating them. The CDR3 loop spans 14 amino acids. Here the CDR3 DNA reads TGTGCCAGCAGTGGAACCGGTAGCAATCAGCCCCAGCATTTT. Translated, it gives CASSGTGSNQPQHF.

The chain links TRBV10-2 to TRBJ1-4, with D unclear. Germline V gene lookup returns CDR1 WSHSY and CDR2 SAAADI. This CDR3 is 14 amino acids long. Trimming removed 6 bases at V and 6 bases at J, with 14 bases between. In nucleotides, the CDR3 is TGCGCCAGCAGACTCCCGGGTCGAGATGAAAAACTGTTTTTT. This encodes CASRLPGRDEKLFF.

For this clone: Other nucleotide sequences in the sample specify the same CDR3. The J gene is TRBJ1-5, the V gene TRBV5-1; D gene ambiguous. Germline values: CDR1 SGHRS, CDR2 YFSETQ. The V end was cut by 5 bases, the J end by 0 bases, with 6 bases between. This CDR3 region has 13 residues. The CDR3 DNA follows: TGCGCCAGCAGTTTGAATAGCAATCAGCCCCAGCATTTT. It specifies CASSLNSNQPQHF. The full variable domain, with the rest looked up from reference TRBV5-1 and TRBJ1-5, is KAGVTQTPRYLIKTRGQQVTLSCSPISGHRSVSWYQQTPGQGLQFLFEYFSETQRNKGNFPGRFSGRQFSNSRSEMNVSTLELGDSALYLCASSLNSNQPQHFGDGTRLSIL.

The chain recombines TRBV7-9 with TRBJ1-2, with 7 bases that match TRBD1. The CDR3 contains 14 residues. After removal of 5 bases from V and 5 bases from J, the junction contained 8 bases not matched to a gene. The V gene's germline CDR1 is SEHNR and CDR2 FQNEAQ (reference sequence). The CDR3 loop reads CASSAQGIGYGYTF. CDR3 sequence (DNA): TGTGCCAGCAGCGCACAGGGGATTGGGTATGGCTACACCTTC.

This chain connects TRBV29-1 to TRBJ2-4; unclear D gene. CDR1 is SQVTM, CDR2 ANQGSEA, per germline. Trimming took off 2 bases at V and 2 bases at J, with 1 base between the two ends. The CDR3 runs to 11 residues. The CDR3 DNA is TGCAGCGTTGAAACCAAAAACATTCAGTACTTC. It translates to CSVETKNIQYF.

The V gene is TRBV7-9, the J gene TRBJ1-4, with 7 bases aligning to TRBD1. The germline V gene encodes CDR1 SEHNR and CDR2 FQNEAQ (reference sequence). V shed 6 bases, J shed 0 bases, and the junction held 7 bases outside the gene matches. The CDR3 runs to 16 residues. For the CDR3, the DNA is TGTGCCAGCAGTCACCGGGACAGTGCAACTAATGAAAAACTGTTTTTT. Translation: CASSHRDSATNEKLFF.

This chain uses TRBV7-9 with TRBJ2-7, with 8 positions matching TRBD1. This CDR3 comprises 16 residues. J was trimmed by 2 bases and V by 3 bases; bases with no gene match: 9. The germline V gene has CDR1 SEHNR and CDR2 FQNEAQ (reference sequence). The CDR3 DNA reads TGTGCCAGCAGCTTCCGGGACAGGTCTTCAACCTACGAGCAGTACTTC. Residues: CASSFRDRSSTYEQYF.

The DNA for the CDR3 is TGTGCCAGCAGTTTAGACAAGACAGGGTTCACCTACGAGCAGTACTTC. This codes for CASSLDKTGFTYEQYF. The rearrangement links TRBV28 to TRBJ2-7; 7 bases agree with TRBD1. V shed 2 bases and J 2 bases; nucleotides not matched to a gene: 9. CDR3 size: 16 residues. Germline assignment: CDR1 MDHEN and CDR2 SYDVKM.

The V and J genes are TRBV15 and TRBJ2-3; a weak D match, TRBD2 (6 bases). Looked up from germline, CDR1 is LNHNV and CDR2 is YYDKDF (reference sequence). The germline V and J ends were trimmed by 9 bases and 2 bases, with 12 bases remaining between them. The CDR3 length is 13 residues. The CDR3 coding sequence is TGTGCCACGAGGCGGGACCTCACAGATACGCAGTATTTT. Its protein is CATRRDLTDTQYF.

V usage is TRBV4-1 and J usage is TRBJ2-7, with 8 bases fitting TRBD2. V shed 3 bases, J shed 4 bases, and the junction held 8 bases outside the gene matches. The length of the CDR3 is 15 residues. The V gene's germline CDR1 is MGHRA and CDR2 YSYEKL. The chain's CDR3 is CASSHSAGGRYEQYF. The DNA of the CDR3 is TGCGCCAGCAGCCACAGCGCGGGGGGTCGTTACGAGCAGTACTTC.